The clone carrying this T cell receptor (beta chain) was found a few times. Its matching antigen is unknown. The sample originates from a study of lymphopenia after photon versus proton radiotherapy. Looked up from germline, CDR1 is MNHNY and CDR2 is SVGAGI (reference sequence). The V and J ends lost 7 bases and 5 bases respectively, with 16 bases between them. CDR3 length equals 14 residues. Profiled with immunoSEQ multiplex PCR; TCRdb holds only in-frame clones, not every one. Here the sample spans more than 30,000 clones, 85% being singletons. General study results and limits: Photon-treated patients lost naive T cells and TCR diversity; proton-treated stayed stable. A bigger post-nadir fall in TCR diversity correlated inversely with survival time in deceased patients. After lymphocyte nadir, photon-treated repertoires showed oligoclonal expansion, especially CD8+ Temra. Better survival with proton therapy was suggested as possible, not demonstrated.

This TCR derives from a man aged 50-60 years with gastric cancer. This chain connects TRBV6-6 to TRBJ2-3; TRBD2 is a possible D gene (6 bases). The specimen comprised peripheral blood, sampled from a patient treated with photon-based radiotherapy. CDR3 residues: CASNDRDFGDTQYF. CDR3 DNA sequence: TGTGCCAGCAACGACCGGGACTTCGGAGATACGCAGTATTTT.